This T cell receptor beta chain was sequenced for a study of Ad26.COV2.S vaccination and SARS-CoV-2 variants. Study as a whole: The study gave Ad26.COV2.S intramuscularly, once or twice 56 days apart.

The germline V gene encodes CDR1 SQVTM and CDR2 ANQGSEA. Germline trimming cut 7 bases from V and 6 bases from J; bases unmatched to any gene: 4. This CDR3 comprises 11 residues. Treatment indicated: around 19 received Ad26.COV2.S at low or high dose, single or two shots; roughly five received placebo; per-sample allocation not given. Samples were taken on day 63 after the first vaccine or placebo injection. The donor was a Boston adult aged 18-55 years. Sequencing was performed with immunoSEQ multiplex PCR; in TCRdb, only in-frame clones are kept and a portion is missing. Of 300,000 to 400,000 clones in the sample, roughly 90% were seen once.

The material was peripheral blood, obtained in a trial of Ad26.COV2.S vaccine versus placebo. The origin of this receptor is a person between 18 and 60 years old who received the Ad26.COV2.S COVID-19 vaccine or a placebo. This chain joins TRBV29-1 and TRBJ2-3; the match to TRBD1 covers 7 bases. For the CDR3, the DNA is TGCAGCGGTGAGGGGGCGGATACGCAGTATTTT. Translated: CSGEGADTQYF.